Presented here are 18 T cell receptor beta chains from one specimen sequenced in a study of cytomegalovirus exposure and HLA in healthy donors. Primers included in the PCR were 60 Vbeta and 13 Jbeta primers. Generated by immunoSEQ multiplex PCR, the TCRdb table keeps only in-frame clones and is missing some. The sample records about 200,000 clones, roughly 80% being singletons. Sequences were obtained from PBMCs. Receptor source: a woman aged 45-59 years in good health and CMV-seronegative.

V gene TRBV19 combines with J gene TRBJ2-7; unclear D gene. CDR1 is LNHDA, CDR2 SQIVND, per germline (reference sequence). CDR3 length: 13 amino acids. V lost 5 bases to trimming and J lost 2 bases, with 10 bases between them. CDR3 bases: TGTGCCAGTAGTGCCAGAGCGACCTACGAGCAGTACTTC. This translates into CASSARATYEQYF. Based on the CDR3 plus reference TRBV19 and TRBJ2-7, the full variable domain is DGGITQSPKYLFRKEGQNVTLSCEQNLNHDAMYWYRQDPGQGLRLIYYSQIVNDFQKGDIAEGYSVSREKKESFPLTVTSAQKNPTAFYLCASSARATYEQYFGPGTRLTVT.

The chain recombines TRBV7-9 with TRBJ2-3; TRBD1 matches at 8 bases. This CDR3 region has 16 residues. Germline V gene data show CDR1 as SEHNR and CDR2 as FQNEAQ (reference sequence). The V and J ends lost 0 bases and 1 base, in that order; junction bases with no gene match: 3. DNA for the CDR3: TGTGCCAGCAGCTTAGCGCCGGGACAGGGCACAGATACGCAGTATTTT. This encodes CASSLAPGQGTDTQYF.

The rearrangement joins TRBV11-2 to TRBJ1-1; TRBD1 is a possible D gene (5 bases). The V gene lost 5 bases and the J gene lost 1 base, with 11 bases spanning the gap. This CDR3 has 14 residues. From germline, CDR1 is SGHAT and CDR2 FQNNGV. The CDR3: CASSVGGWNTEAFF. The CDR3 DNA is TGTGCCAGCAGCGTCGGGGGGTGGAACACTGAAGCTTTCTTT.

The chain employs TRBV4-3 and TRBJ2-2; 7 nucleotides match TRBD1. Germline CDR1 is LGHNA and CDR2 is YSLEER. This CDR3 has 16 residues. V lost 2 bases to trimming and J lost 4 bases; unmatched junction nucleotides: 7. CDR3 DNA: TGCGCCAGCAGCCAACCCGACAGGGACGGCACCGGGGAGCTGTTTTTT. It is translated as CASSQPDRDGTGELFF.

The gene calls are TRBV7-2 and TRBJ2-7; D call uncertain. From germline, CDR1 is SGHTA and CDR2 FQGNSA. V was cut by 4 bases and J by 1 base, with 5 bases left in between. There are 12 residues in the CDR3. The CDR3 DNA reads TGTGCCAGCAGCTCCCCATCCTACGAGCAGTACTTC. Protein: CASSSPSYEQYF.

The CDR3 loop is CASTILLTSASYNEQFF. For the CDR3, the DNA is TGTGCCAGCACCATCCTCCTGACTAGCGCCTCCTACAATGAGCAGTTCTTC. The rearrangement links TRBV5-4 to TRBJ2-1; 8 nucleotides align to TRBD2. The CDR3 consists of 17 residues. The V and J ends lost 6 bases and 0 bases, in that order; junction bases with no gene match: 11. Germline CDR1 is SGHNT and CDR2 is YYREEE (reference sequence).

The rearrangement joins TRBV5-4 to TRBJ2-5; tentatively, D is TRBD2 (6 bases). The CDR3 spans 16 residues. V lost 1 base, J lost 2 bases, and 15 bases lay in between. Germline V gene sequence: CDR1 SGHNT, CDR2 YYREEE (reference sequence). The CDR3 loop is CASSLIGGGTQETQYF. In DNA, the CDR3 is TGTGCCAGCAGCTTGATAGGAGGCGGGACGCAAGAGACCCAGTACTTC.

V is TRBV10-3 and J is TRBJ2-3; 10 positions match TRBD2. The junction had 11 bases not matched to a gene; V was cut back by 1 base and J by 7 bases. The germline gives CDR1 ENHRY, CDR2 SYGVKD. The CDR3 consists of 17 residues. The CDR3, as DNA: TGTGCCATCAGTGAGTTGAACTTAGCGGGGGGTGCCAATACGCAGTATTTT. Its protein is CAISELNLAGGANTQYF.

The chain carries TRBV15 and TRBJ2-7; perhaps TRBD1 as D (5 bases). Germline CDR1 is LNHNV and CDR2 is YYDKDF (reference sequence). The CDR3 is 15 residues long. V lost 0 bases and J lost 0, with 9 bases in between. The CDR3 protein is CATSRDLTASYEQYF. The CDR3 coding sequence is TGTGCCACCAGCAGAGATCTGACAGCCTCCTACGAGCAGTACTTC.

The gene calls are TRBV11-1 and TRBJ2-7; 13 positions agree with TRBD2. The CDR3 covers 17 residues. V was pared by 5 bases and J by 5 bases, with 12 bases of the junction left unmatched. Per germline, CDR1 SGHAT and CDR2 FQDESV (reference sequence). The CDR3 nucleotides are TGTGCCAGCAGCCACACTACTAGCGGGAGGGCCATCGACGAGCAGTACTTC. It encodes CASSHTTSGRAIDEQYF.

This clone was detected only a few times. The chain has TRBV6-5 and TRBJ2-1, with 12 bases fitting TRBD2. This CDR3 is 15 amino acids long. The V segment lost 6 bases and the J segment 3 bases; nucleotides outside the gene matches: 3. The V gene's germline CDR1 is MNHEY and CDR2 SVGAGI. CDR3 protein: CASRLAGGLYNEQFF. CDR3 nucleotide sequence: TGTGCCAGCAGACTAGCGGGAGGCCTCTACAATGAGCAGTTCTTC.

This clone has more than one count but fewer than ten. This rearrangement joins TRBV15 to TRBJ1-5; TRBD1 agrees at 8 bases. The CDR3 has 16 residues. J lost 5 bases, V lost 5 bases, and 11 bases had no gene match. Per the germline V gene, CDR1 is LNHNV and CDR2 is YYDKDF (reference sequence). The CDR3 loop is CATSPRQGPAYQPQHF. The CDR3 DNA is TGTGCCACCAGCCCTCGACAGGGGCCGGCATATCAGCCCCAGCATTTT.

Here the CDR3 reads CASSPRLGGDNQPQHF. The CDR3 coding sequence is TGTGCCAGTAGTCCTCGCCTGGGGGGGGACAATCAGCCCCAGCATTTT. The chain uses TRBV19 and TRBJ1-5; a possible D gene is TRBD1 (5 bases). The CDR3 has 16 residues. V dropped 5 bases and J dropped 3 bases, with 17 bases sitting between them. CDR1 LNHDA and CDR2 SQIVND come from the germline V gene (reference sequence). Complete variable domain (other parts from reference TRBV19 and TRBJ1-5): DGGITQSPKYLFRKEGQNVTLSCEQNLNHDAMYWYRQDPGQGLRLIYYSQIVNDFQKGDIAEGYSVSREKKESFPLTVTSAQKNPTAFYLCASSPRLGGDNQPQHFGDGTRLSIL.

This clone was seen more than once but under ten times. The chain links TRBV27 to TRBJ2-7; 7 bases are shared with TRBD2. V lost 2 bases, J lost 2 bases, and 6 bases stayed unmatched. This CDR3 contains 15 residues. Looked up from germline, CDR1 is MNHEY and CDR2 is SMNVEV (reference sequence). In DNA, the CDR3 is TGTGCCAGCAGTTTAATGGGGGGGTTCCCCTACGAGCAGTACTTC. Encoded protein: CASSLMGGFPYEQYF.

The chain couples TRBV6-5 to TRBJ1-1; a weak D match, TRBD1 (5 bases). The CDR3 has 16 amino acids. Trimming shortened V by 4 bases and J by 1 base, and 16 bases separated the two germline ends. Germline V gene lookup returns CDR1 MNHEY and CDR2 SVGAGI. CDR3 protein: CASSSAPGGGNTEAFF. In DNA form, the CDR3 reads TGTGCCAGCAGTTCCGCCCCTGGGGGAGGGAACACTGAAGCTTTCTTT.

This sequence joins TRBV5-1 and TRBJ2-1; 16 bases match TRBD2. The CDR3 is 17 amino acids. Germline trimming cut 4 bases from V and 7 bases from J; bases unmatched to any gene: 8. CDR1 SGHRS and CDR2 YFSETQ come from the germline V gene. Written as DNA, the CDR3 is TGCGCCAGCAGCCCTGGGACTAGCGGGGGGGTAGGAAATGAGCAGTTCTTC. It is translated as CASSPGTSGGVGNEQFF.

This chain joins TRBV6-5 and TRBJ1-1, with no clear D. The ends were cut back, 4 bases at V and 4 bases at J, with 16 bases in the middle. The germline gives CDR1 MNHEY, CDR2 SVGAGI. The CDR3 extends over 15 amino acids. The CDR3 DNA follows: TGTGCCAGCAGTTCGCAGCGGAGGGTAACCACTGAAGCTTTCTTT. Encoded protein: CASSSQRRVTTEAFF.

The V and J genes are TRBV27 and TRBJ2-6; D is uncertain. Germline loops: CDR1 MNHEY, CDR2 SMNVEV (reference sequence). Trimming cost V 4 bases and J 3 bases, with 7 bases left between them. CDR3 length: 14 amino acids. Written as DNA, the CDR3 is TGTGCCAGCAGTTCCCTGTTTGGGGCCAACGTCCTGACTTTC. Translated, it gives CASSSLFGANVLTF.